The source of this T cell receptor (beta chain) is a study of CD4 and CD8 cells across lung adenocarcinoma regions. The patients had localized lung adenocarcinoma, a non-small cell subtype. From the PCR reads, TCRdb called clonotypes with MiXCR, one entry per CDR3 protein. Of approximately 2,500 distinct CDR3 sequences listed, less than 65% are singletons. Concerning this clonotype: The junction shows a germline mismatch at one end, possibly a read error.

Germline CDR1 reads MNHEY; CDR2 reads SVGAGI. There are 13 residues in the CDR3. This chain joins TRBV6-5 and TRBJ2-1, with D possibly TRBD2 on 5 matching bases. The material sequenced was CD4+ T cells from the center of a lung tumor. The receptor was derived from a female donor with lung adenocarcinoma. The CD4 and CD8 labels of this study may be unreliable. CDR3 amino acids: CASGCANAGEQFF. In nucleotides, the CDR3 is TGTGCCAGCGGTTGTGCGAACGCCGGGGAGCAGTTTTTT.